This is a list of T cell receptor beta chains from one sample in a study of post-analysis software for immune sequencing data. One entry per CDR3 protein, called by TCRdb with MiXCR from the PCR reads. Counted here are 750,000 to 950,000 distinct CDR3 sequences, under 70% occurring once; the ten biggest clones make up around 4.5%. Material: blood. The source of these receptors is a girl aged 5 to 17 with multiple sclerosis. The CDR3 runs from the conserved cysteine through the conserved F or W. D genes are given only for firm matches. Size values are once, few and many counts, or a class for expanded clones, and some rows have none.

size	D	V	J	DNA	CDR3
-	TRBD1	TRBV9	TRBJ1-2	TGTGCCAGCAGCGTAGCGACAGGGCACAACTATGGCTACACCTTC	CASSVATGHNYGYTF
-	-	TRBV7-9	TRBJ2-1	TGTGCCAGCAGTGGAGGGAGGTGGATATACAATGAGCAGTTCTTC	CASSGGRWIYNEQFF
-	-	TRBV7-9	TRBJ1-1	TGTGCCAGCAGCTTAGGACGGGAAGCTTTCTTT	CASSLGREAFF
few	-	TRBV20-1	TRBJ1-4	TGCAGTGCTAGGGTAGGGGAAAAACTGTTTTTT	CSARVGEKLFF
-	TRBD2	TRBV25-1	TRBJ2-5	TGTGCCAGCAGTGAATTACTAGCGGGAGGGCTCCGGGGAGAGACCCAGTACTTC	CASSELLAGGLRGETQYF
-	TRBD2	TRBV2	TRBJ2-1	TGTGCCAGCAGTGACGTCCAGGGCCCTAGCGGGAGCATAAATGAGCAGTTCTTC	CASSDVQGPSGSINEQFF
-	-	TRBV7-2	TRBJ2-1	TGTGCCAGCAGCTTGACGGGGTCGAATGAGCAGTTCTTC	CASSLTGSNEQFF
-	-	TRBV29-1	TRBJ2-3	TGCAGCGTTGATACTATTGGAGGGTCCAATACGCAGTATTTT	CSVDTIGGSNTQYF
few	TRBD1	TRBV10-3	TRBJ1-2	TGTGCCATCAGTCAAGGACAGGGGGAGTACTATGGCTACACCTTC	CAISQGQGEYYGYTF
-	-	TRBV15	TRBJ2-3	TGTGCCACCAGCAGAGATATGGCCACAGATACGCAGTATTTT	CATSRDMATDTQYF
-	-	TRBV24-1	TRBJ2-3	TGTGCCACCAGTGCTAGTGGGAGAGGTTCGACAGATACGCAGTATTTT	CATSASGRGSTDTQYF
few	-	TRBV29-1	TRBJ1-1	TGCAGCGTTGGTCGGCGGATGAACACTGAAGCTTTCTTT	CSVGRRMNTEAFF
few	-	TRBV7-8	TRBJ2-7	TGTGCCAGCACCCTAGGGGCTAGGGGGGGGTACGAGCAGTACTTC	CASTLGARGGYEQYF
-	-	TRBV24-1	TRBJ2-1	TGTGCCACCAGTGATTTATGGAACAATGAGCAGTTCTTC	CATSDLWNNEQFF
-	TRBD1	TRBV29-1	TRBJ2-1	TGCAGCGTTACAGGGGCGGGCTCCTACAATGAGCAGTTCTTC	CSVTGAGSYNEQFF
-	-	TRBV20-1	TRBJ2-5	TGCAGTGCTACCGACCCCGCAGCAGCCCAAGAGACCCAGTACTTC	CSATDPAAAQETQYF
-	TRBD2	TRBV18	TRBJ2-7	TGTGCCAGCTCACCACGCCTAGCGGAGTACAATGAGCAGTACTTC	CASSPRLAEYNEQYF
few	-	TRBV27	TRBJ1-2	TGTGCCAGCAGTCCACGGGGGACTAACTATGGCTACACCTTC	CASSPRGTNYGYTF
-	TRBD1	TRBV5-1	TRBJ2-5	TGCGCCAGCAGCTTTTTTGGAGGGACAGGGGGCCCCCAAGAGACCCAGTACTTC	CASSFFGGTGGPQETQYF
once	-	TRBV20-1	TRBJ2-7	TGCAGTGCTAGATTACAGGGAGTAAGGGGCGAGCAGTACTTC	CSARLQGVRGEQYF
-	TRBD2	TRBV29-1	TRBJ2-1	TGCAGCGTTGGTCGACTAGCGGGAGGGTCTGAGCAGTTCTTC	CSVGRLAGGSEQFF
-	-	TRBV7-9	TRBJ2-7	TGTGCCAACAGCAGGGGTGAGGATGGCCTTTGGTACGAGCAGTACTTC	CANSRGEDGLWYEQYF
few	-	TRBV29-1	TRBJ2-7	TGCAGCGTTCAGGGCGTGGGCGAGCAGTACTTC	CSVQGVGEQYF
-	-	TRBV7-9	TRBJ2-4	TGTGCCAGCAGCTTAGATATGATGCTAGCCAAAAACATTCAGTACTTC	CASSLDMMLAKNIQYF
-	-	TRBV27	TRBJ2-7	TGTGCCAGCAGCCGAGGGGGGTGGTACGAGCAGTACTTC	CASSRGGWYEQYF
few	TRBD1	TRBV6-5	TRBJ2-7	TGTGCCAGCAGTTACTTTTTGGGGACAGGGGCGTGGGAGCAGTACTTC	CASSYFLGTGAWEQYF
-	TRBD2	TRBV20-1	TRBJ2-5	TGCAGTGCCCGCCTAGGGAGGGCGGAGACCCAGTACTTC	CSARLGRAETQYF
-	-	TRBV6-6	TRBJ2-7	TGTGCCAGCAGTTACTCGATAAGCGAGCAGTACTTC	CASSYSISEQYF
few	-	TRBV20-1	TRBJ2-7	TGCAGTGCTAGAGTCAGGGGTAGTGGCTCCTACGAGCAGTACTTC	CSARVRGSGSYEQYF
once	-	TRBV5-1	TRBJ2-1	TGCGCCAGCAGCCACCCGGGCCCAGCTTACAATGAGCAGTTCTTC	CASSHPGPAYNEQFF
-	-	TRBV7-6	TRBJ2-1	TGTGCCAGCAGCGGGGGGGGACAGGTCTCCTACAATGAGCAGTTCTTC	CASSGGGQVSYNEQFF
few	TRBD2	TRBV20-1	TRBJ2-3	TGCAGTGCTAGAGTGCCCGACCCGACTAGCGGGAAACTCTTATCGCAGTATTTT	CSARVPDPTSGKLLSQYF
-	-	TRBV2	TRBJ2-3	TGTGCCAGCACCCGTGAGCGGATTACAGATACGCAGTATTTT	CASTRERITDTQYF
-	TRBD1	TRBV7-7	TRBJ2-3	TGTGCCAGCAGCCAAACAGGGGTCCGAGGAGATACGCAGTATTTT	CASSQTGVRGDTQYF
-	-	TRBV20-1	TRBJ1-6	TGCAGTGCTGGGACGGCTAGTAATTCACCCCTCCACTTT	CSAGTASNSPLHF
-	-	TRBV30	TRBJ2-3	TGTGCCTGGAGTCCCCGGGAGACAGATACGCAGTATTTT	CAWSPRETDTQYF
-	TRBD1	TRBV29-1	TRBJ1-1	TGCAGCGTTGTCGGGACAGAGGGGCTGACTGAAGCTTTCTTT	CSVVGTEGLTEAFF
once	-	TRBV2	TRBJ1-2	TGTGCCAGCAGTGTGGCAGGGTATGGCTACACCTTC	CASSVAGYGYTF
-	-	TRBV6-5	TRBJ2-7	TGTGCCAGTCGATTGGGGTCCAAATCCTACGAGCAGTACTTC	CASRLGSKSYEQYF
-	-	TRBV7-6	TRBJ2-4	TGTGCCAGCAGCTCCCAGGGGCCCCTTTCCGACATTCAGTACTTC	CASSSQGPLSDIQYF
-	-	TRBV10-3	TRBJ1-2	TGTGCCATCAGTGATAGGACAAGAGGGGTCTATGGCTACACCTTC	CAISDRTRGVYGYTF
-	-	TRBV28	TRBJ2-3	TGTGCCAGCAGTTTAATAGACAGGCCCACAGATACGCAGTATTTT	CASSLIDRPTDTQYF
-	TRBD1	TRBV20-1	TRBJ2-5	TGCAGTGCTAGCTCGGACAGGGTCAACCAAGAGACCCAGTACTTC	CSASSDRVNQETQYF
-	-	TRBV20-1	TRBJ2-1	TGCAGTGCTAGAGATCTTAGTGAGCAGTTCTTC	CSARDLSEQFF
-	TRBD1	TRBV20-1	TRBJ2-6	TGCAGTGCAGCGGGACAGGGGGCCTCTGGGGCCAACGTCCTGACTTTC	CSAAGQGASGANVLTF
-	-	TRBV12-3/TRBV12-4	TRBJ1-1	TGTGCCAGCATTCTGACAGGATTGAACACTGAAGCTTTCTTT	CASILTGLNTEAFF
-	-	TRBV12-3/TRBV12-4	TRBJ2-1	TGTGCCAGCAGTTTAGCGCTCAGAAACGGTTACAATGAGCAGTTCTTC	CASSLALRNGYNEQFF
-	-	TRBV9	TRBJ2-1	TGTGCCAGCGAGGGTGGGAATGAGCAGTTCTTC	CASEGGNEQFF
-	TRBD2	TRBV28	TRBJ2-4	TGTGCCAGCAGTTTGCTAGCGGGTCCTGACGCCAAAAACATTCAGTACTTC	CASSLLAGPDAKNIQYF
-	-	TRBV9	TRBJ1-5	TGTGCCAGCAGCACGGACACTCATCAGCCCCAGCATTTT	CASSTDTHQPQHF
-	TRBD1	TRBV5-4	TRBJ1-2	TGTGCCAGCACCCAGACAGGGGGTGACTATGGCTACACCTTC	CASTQTGGDYGYTF
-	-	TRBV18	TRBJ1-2	TGTGCCAGCTCACCTTCGCCAACCCTTTATGGCTACACCTTC	CASSPSPTLYGYTF
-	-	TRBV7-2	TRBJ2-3	TGTGCCAGCAGCTTGGTTCGGCGAACAGATACGCAGTATTTT	CASSLVRRTDTQYF
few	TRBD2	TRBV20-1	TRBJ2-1	TGCAGTGCGACGGTACTAGCGGGAGGTGAGCAGTTCTTC	CSATVLAGGEQFF
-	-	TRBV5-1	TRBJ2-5	TGCGCCAGCAGCTCAGGATGGCCATCGCAAGAGACCCAGTACTTC	CASSSGWPSQETQYF
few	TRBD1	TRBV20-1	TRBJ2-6	TGCAGTGCTAATCGACAGGGGAGCTCTGGGGCCAACGTCCTGACTTTC	CSANRQGSSGANVLTF
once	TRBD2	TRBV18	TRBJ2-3	TGTGCCAGCTCGCTACTAGCGGAGGGGGGAGATACGCAGTATTTT	CASSLLAEGGDTQYF
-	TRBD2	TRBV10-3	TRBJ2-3	TGTGCCATCAGTGACGGAACTAGCGGGAGTGCGACAGATACGCAGTATTTT	CAISDGTSGSATDTQYF
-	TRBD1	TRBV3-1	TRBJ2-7	TGTGCCAGCAGCCCAGGGACAGGGGGCGCGTCTTACGAGCAGTACTTC	CASSPGTGGASYEQYF
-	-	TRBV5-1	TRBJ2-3	TGCGCCAGCAGCTTGCCCCCCGAGGGGGGGGAGGCAGATACGCAGTATTTT	CASSLPPEGGEADTQYF